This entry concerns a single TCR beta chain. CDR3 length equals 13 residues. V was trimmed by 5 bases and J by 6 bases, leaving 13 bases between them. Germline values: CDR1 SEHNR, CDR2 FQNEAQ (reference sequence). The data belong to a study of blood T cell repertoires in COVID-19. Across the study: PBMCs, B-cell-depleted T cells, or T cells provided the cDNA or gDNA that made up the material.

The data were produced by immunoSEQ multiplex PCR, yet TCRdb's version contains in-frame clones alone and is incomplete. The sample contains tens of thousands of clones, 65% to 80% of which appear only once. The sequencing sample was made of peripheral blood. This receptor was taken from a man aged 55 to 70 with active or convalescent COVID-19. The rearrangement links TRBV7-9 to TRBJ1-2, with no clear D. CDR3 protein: CASSPTAGHGYTF. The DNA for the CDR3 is TGTGCCAGCAGCCCCACAGCGGGCCATGGCTACACCTTC.